The clone carrying this T cell receptor (beta chain) was found many times. The data originate from a study of patients and donors after allogeneic stem cell transplantation. The V end lost 1 base, the J end lost 1 base, and 4 bases lay between the germline ends. Per germline, CDR1 LNHNV and CDR2 YYDKDF (reference sequence). The CDR3 extends over 13 amino acids. TCRdb called the RT-PCR reads again in MiXCR, with one record for every CDR3 protein. In the table there are under 200,000 distinct CDR3 sequences, approximately 30% of which are singletons. The TCR was taken from a human donor who was either an allogeneic HSCT recipient or a stem cell or donor lymphocyte infusion donor (not recorded which). It is not recorded whose cells these are; they may come from a transplant donor. The chain uses TRBV15 and TRBJ1-1, with unresolved D. The sample was blood, either unsorted or a sorted T cell fraction (not recorded which). The CDR3: CATSRGRNTEAFF. The CDR3 bases are TGTGCCACCAGCAGAGGTCGGAACACTGAAGCTTTCTTT.